The 13 T cell receptor beta chains presented below share a single source sample, sequenced in a study of cytomegalovirus exposure and HLA in healthy donors. Amplification used 60 Vbeta primers and 13 Jbeta primers. Repertoires were generated with immunoSEQ multiplex PCR, while TCRdb's copy carries only in-frame clones and drops some. The sample carries about 150,000 clones, 81% recorded once. Sample: PBMCs. These receptors were obtained from a man aged 50 to 59 in good health and CMV-seropositive.

The V and J genes are TRBV7-9 and TRBJ2-7; D perhaps matches TRBD2 (6 bases). The CDR3 totals 14 residues. Trimming removed 7 bases from V and 4 bases from J, with 17 bases in between. Germline CDR1 and CDR2: SEHNR and FQNEAQ (reference sequence). The CDR3 here is CASTLTSVGYEQYF. In DNA form, the CDR3 reads TGTGCCAGCACCTTGACTAGTGTGGGGTACGAGCAGTACTTC.

V and J are TRBV30 and TRBJ1-3, with 8 bases fitting TRBD1. The CDR3 is made up of 14 amino acids. Trimming cost V 3 bases and J 7 bases; bases outside gene matches: 8. Germline-derived CDR1 and CDR2 are GTSNPN and SVGIG (reference sequence). The CDR3 loop reads CAWSAGQGGNTIYF. As DNA, the CDR3 is TGTGCCTGGAGCGCCGGACAGGGCGGGAACACCATATATTTT.

The V and J genes are TRBV6-4 and TRBJ2-1, with 10 positions matching TRBD1. Germline trimming cut 2 bases from V and 2 bases from J; bases unmatched to any gene: 3. Germline CDR1 MRHNA, CDR2 SNTAGT. The CDR3 spans 16 residues. CDR3 loop: CASSDGGTGAYNEQFF. The CDR3 region has the DNA TGTGCCAGCAGTGACGGAGGGACAGGGGCCTACAATGAGCAGTTCTTC.

The chain is built from TRBV5-6 and TRBJ2-1, with TRBD2 as a possible D gene (5 bases). Germline CDR1 reads SGHDT; CDR2 reads YYEEEE. The CDR3 has 13 residues. V dropped 2 bases and J dropped 15 bases, with 18 bases sitting between them. The CDR3 is CASSLGGLEVGFF. The CDR3 DNA reads as TGTGCCAGCAGCTTAGGAGGCTTAGAAGTTGGGTTCTTC.

V is TRBV30 and J is TRBJ2-7; tentative D call: TRBD1 (5 bases). Germline assignment: CDR1 GTSNPN and CDR2 SVGIG (reference sequence). Trimming stripped 8 bases from V and 5 bases from J, with 13 bases between. The CDR3 covers 11 residues. The CDR3 spells CAAGFTHEQYF. The CDR3 region has the DNA TGTGCCGCAGGGTTTACCCACGAGCAGTACTTC.

The chain joins TRBV15 to TRBJ2-1, with 8 bases that match TRBD1. The CDR3 loop spans 17 amino acids. In germline, CDR1 is LNHNV, CDR2 YYDKDF (reference sequence). V gave up 6 bases and J gave up 3 bases; unmatched junction bases: 13. The CDR3 here is CATSDTSQGALYNEQFF. The CDR3 DNA reads TGTGCCACCAGTGACACTTCTCAGGGGGCGCTCTACAATGAGCAGTTCTTC.

CDR3 sequence reads: CASSLDRGEKLFF. The CDR3 DNA follows: TGTGCCAGCAGCTTAGACAGGGGCGAAAAACTGTTTTTT. The rearrangement uses TRBV11-2 and TRBJ1-4, with D possibly being TRBD1 (6 bases). CDR1 and CDR2 (germline): SGHAT, FQNNGV. This CDR3 has 13 amino acids. With 0 bases removed from V and 8 bases from J, the gap between germline ends came to 7 bases.

This chain joins TRBV7-9 and TRBJ2-4, with a tentative D call TRBD1 (6 bases). V dropped 2 bases and J dropped 4 bases, with 15 bases sitting between them. The V gene's germline CDR1 is SEHNR and CDR2 FQNEAQ (reference sequence). The CDR3 has 16 residues. The CDR3 region has the DNA TGTGCCAGCAGCTTACTAAGGGCGGACAGTAAAAACATTCAGTACTTC. This encodes CASSLLRADSKNIQYF.

The genes are TRBV7-9 and TRBJ2-7; D is uncertain. The V gene's germline CDR1 is SEHNR and CDR2 FQNEAQ (reference sequence). Trimming removed 3 bases from V and 3 bases from J, with 6 bases in between. The CDR3 extends over 12 amino acids. The CDR3 DNA reads TGTGCCAGCAGCTTGTCTCGCTACGAGCAGTACTTC. Amino acids: CASSLSRYEQYF. Looking up the rest from reference TRBV7-9 and TRBJ2-7 gives the full variable domain: DTGVSQNPRHKITKRGQNVTFRCDPISEHNRLYWYRQTLGQGPEFLTYFQNEAQLEKSRLLSDRFSAERPKGSFSTLEIQRTEQGDSAMYLCASSLSRYEQYFGPGTRLTVT.

The chain carries TRBV4-3 and TRBJ1-1; D is possibly TRBD1 (6 bases). The CDR3 contains 14 residues. V shed 4 bases and J shed 4 bases, with 13 bases lying between them. Germline lookup yields CDR1 LGHNA and CDR2 YSLEER. The CDR3 protein is CASSPTGWATEAFF. The CDR3 region has the DNA TGCGCCAGCAGCCCCACAGGGTGGGCCACTGAAGCTTTCTTT.

The chain joins TRBV28 to TRBJ1-5, with 9 bases that match TRBD1. The J segment lost 2 bases and the V segment lost 6 bases, leaving 8 bases of the junction unmatched. The CDR3 is 16 residues long. CDR1 is MDHEN, CDR2 SYDVKM, per germline. Written as DNA, the CDR3 is TGTGCCAGCAGAGATCCGGGACAGGGTGGCAATCAGCCCCAGCATTTT. Translation gives CASRDPGQGGNQPQHF.

The CDR3 region has the DNA TGTGCCCTCGGAGGATACACAGATACGCAGTATTTT. Protein: CALGGYTDTQYF. The chain joins TRBV7-9 to TRBJ2-3; D possibly corresponds to TRBD2 (5 bases). This CDR3 has 12 amino acids. Germline CDR1 SEHNR, CDR2 FQNEAQ (reference sequence). The V end lost 11 bases, the J end lost 2 bases, and 11 bases lay between the germline ends.

This clone was seen a single time. The chain has TRBV5-1 and TRBJ2-1; 8 bases align to TRBD2. Germline values: CDR1 SGHRS, CDR2 YFSETQ. The CDR3 contains 15 residues. V trimming: 4 bases; J trimming: 6 bases; junction bases outside the gene matches: 9. The CDR3 loop is CASSPLREGINEQFF. CDR3 DNA sequence: TGCGCCAGCAGCCCCCTTCGGGAGGGAATCAATGAGCAGTTCTTC.